Listed here is a single TCR beta chain. As handled by the study authors: It was from reference gene primer amplification that nucleated cell counts were estimated. TCRdb's table, derived via immunoSEQ multiplex PCR, lists solely in-frame clones and lacks some. That table gives V, J and clone size, and the DNA gave D and trimming. The sample has approximately 260,000 clones, approximately 92% seen once. This sample is part of a study of blood T cell repertoires in COVID-19. Turning to the study itself: Samples of COVID-19 (acute and convalescent) were obtained from the United States, Italy and Spain. T cells, B-cell-depleted T cells, or PBMCs provided the cDNA or gDNA that served as material.

Germline values: CDR1 MNHEY, CDR2 SVGAGI. The CDR3 extends over 14 amino acids. The ends lost 7 bases at V and 5 bases at J; junction bases unmatched: 7. V and J are TRBV6-5 and TRBJ2-5; TRBD2 aligns across 10 bases. This TCR derives from a woman aged 40 to 49 who had recovered from COVID-19. The sample comprised peripheral blood. CDR3 sequence (DNA): TGTGCCAGCAAGGAGCGGGGGGGATGGGAGACCCAGTACTTC. Translated, it gives CASKERGGWETQYF.